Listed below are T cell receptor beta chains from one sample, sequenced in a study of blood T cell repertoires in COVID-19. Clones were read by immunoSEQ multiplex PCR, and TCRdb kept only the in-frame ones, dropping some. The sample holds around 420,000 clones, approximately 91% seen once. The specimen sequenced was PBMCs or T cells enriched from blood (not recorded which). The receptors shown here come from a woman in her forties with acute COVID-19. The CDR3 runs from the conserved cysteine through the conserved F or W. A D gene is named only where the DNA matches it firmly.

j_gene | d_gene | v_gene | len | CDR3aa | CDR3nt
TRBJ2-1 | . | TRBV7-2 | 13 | CASSLGLYNEQFF | TGTGCCAGCAGCCTGGGACTCTACAATGAGCAGTTCTTC
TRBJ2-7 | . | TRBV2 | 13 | CASSDQGYYEQYF | TGTGCCAGCAGTGACCAGGGGTACTACGAGCAGTACTTC
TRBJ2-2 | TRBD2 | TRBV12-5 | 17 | CASGLVAGGPNTGELFF | TGTGCTAGTGGTTTGGTAGCGGGGGGCCCGAACACCGGGGAGCTGTTTTTT
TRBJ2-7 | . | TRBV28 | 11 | CVTVYRSEQYF | TGTGTGACTGTCTACCGTAGCGAGCAGTACTTC
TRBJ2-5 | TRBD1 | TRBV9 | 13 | CASSARTGETQYF | TGTGCCAGCAGCGCTCGGACAGGGGAGACCCAGTACTTC
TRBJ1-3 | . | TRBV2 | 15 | CASSDDSFSGNTIYF | TGTGCCAGCAGTGACGACAGTTTCTCGGGAAACACCATATATTTT
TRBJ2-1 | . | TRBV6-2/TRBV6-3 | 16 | CASSARGIPLYNEQFF | TGTGCCAGCAGTGCTCGGGGGATTCCTCTCTACAATGAGCAGTTCTTC
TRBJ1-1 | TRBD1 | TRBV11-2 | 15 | CASSSRGTGHTEAFF | TGTGCCAGCAGCTCCCGGGGGACAGGGCACACTGAAGCTTTCTTT
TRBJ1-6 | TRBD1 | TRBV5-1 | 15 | CASSRTGGDNSPLHF | TGCGCCAGCAGCAGGACAGGGGGCGATAATTCACCCCTCCACTTT
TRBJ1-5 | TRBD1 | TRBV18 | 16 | CASSPDRAGSNQPQHF | TGTGCCAGCTCACCCGACAGGGCCGGGAGCAATCAGCCCCAGCATTTT
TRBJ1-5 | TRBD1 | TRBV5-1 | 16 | CASSLGQGPNNQPQHF | TGCGCCAGCAGCTTAGGACAGGGCCCTAACAATCAGCCCCAGCATTTT